Sequencing of this TCR beta chain was carried out in a study of ipilimumab plus nivolumab after autologous stem cell transplantation. Study in general: A median of about eight nivolumab and five or six ipilimumab doses were given. Myeloma patients were high-risk transplant-naive or relapsed within 3 years of first autologous transplant.

Measured with immunoSEQ multiplex PCR; TCRdb has only the in-frame clones, and not every one. This table holds about 9,200 clones, 55% to 75% found once. In germline, CDR1 is LNHDA, CDR2 SQIVND (reference sequence). V shed 6 bases, J shed 5 bases, and the junction held 5 bases outside the gene matches. This CDR3 is built from 14 residues. This clone was counted only a few times. The antigen is undetermined. Study-wide results and caveats: TCR repertoire, Treg phenotype and gut microbiota reportedly support more study of this approach.

Checkpoint therapy with ipilimumab 1 mg/kg began 14 to 28 days after transplant. Material: PBMCs, obtained in a trial of ipilimumab plus nivolumab as post-transplant consolidation. The receptor comes from a female donor with multiple myeloma. V usage is TRBV19 and J usage is TRBJ2-2, with 8 bases lining up with TRBD1. The CDR3 sequence is CASRDRVGTGELFF. CDR3 DNA sequence: TGTGCCAGTAGGGACAGGGTGGGGACCGGGGAGCTGTTTTTT.